This T cell receptor beta chain is from a study of CXCR3-negative and CXCR3-positive naive CD8 T cells. Study conclusions and caveats: Memory CD8+ cells showed much lower diversity, while both naive subsets displayed comparably high diversity. In naive cells, CXCR3-negative and CXCR3-positive subsets had similar TRBV-TRBJ usage; memory cells differed. CXCR3-positive naive cells had more hydrophobic TRB CDR3s than CXCR3-negative naive cells.

Points on this clonotype: Its antigen is unidentified.

Through 5' RACE with UMI labels, the TRB cDNA libraries were prepared. TCRdb reworked the 5' RACE reads into one entry per CDR3 protein, no DNA. The table lists approximately 100,000 distinct CDR3 sequences. The length of the CDR3 is 14 residues. Per germline, CDR1 DFQATT and CDR2 SNEGSKA (reference sequence). V and J are TRBV20-1 and TRBJ2-7; the D call of TRBD1 rests on TCRdb alone, since no DNA is present to check it. The material sequenced was naive CXCR3+ CD8+ T cells from blood. The subset denotes: CD45RO-CCR7+CD27+CD95- naive CD8+ T cells expressing CXCR3 (TNR3+). The receptor's source is a human donor in good health. Some clones in this sample may be carry-over from other donors' samples. The CDR3 protein is CSAPEGGSSYEQYF.